The clone carrying this T cell receptor beta chain showed up just a few times. Its specificity is unknown. This specimen belongs to a study of cytomegalovirus exposure and HLA in healthy donors. Study observations and caveats: The classifier was said to identify cytomegalovirus status with high specificity and sensitivity.

This CDR3 is 15 amino acids long. Trimming removed 7 bases from V and 2 bases from J; junction bases left unmatched: 6. Germline values: CDR1 SNHLY, CDR2 FYNNEI. PCR involved 60 Vbeta and 13 Jbeta primers. Clones were sequenced by immunoSEQ multiplex PCR, and TCRdb holds only the in-frame ones, with some missing. The data show 110,000 to 150,000 clones, nearly 10% seen once. This chain joins TRBV2 and TRBJ2-1, with TRBD1 matching over 9 bases. The specimen was PBMCs. The clonotype comes from a man in his fifties in good health and CMV-seronegative. As DNA, the CDR3 is TGTGCCAGCACCGCGGACAGGGGTACCTACAATGAGCAGTTCTTC. As protein: CASTADRGTYNEQFF.